These T cell receptor beta chains were read from a single sample in a study of T cell changes during pregnancy in multiple sclerosis. Sequencing was performed with immunoSEQ multiplex PCR; in TCRdb, only in-frame clones are kept and a portion is missing. This table holds 35,000 to 45,000 clones, roughly 87% found once. Source: CD4+ T cells from peripheral blood mononuclear cells, taken after pregnancy. The origin of the receptors is a female donor with multiple sclerosis, enrolled in a pregnancy study. Each CDR3 is given with its conserved first and last residue. D genes are given only for firm matches. Rows may omit the clone size; those that give it use once, few, many or a size class.

D	length	V	J	size	DNA	CDR3
.	13	TRBV18	TRBJ1-1	.	TGTGCCAGCTCAACTACCCCGAGCACTGAAGCTTTCTTT	CASSTTPSTEAFF
.	17	TRBV2	TRBJ1-2	.	TGTGCCAGCAGTGAATCCCTCCAACCGGGAACTCTTTATGGCTACACCTTC	CASSESLQPGTLYGYTF
.	16	TRBV5-8	TRBJ2-6	.	TGTGCCAACGCGAAGGGGGTTTTCTCTGGGGCCAACGTCCTGACTTTC	CANAKGVFSGANVLTF
.	15	TRBV19	TRBJ1-2	.	TGTGCCAGTAGTGAGGTCTCCGGAACAAACTATGGCTACACCTTC	CASSEVSGTNYGYTF
TRBD1	17	TRBV18	TRBJ2-7	.	TGTGCCAGCTCACCAAGGACAGGGGGCCACTCTTCCTACGAGCAGTACTTC	CASSPRTGGHSSYEQYF
TRBD1	15	TRBV2	TRBJ2-7	.	TGTGCCAGTCGGTTAGCGGACAGGGGTACGTACGAGCAGTACTTC	CASRLADRGTYEQYF
TRBD2	17	TRBV7-2	TRBJ2-3	.	TGTGCCAGCAGCCAAGGGACTAGCGGGGGTCGCACAGATACGCAGTATTTT	CASSQGTSGGRTDTQYF
.	12	TRBV7-9	TRBJ2-1	.	TGTGCCAGCAGCTTACTATCCAATGAGCAGTTCTTC	CASSLLSNEQFF
TRBD1	14	TRBV7-2	TRBJ1-2	.	TGTGCCAGCAGCCGCGGGGACAGTTCCTATGGCTACACCTTC	CASSRGDSSYGYTF
.	13	TRBV7-2	TRBJ1-5	.	TGTGCCAGCAGTATCCGGGGGGATCAGCCCCAGCATTTT	CASSIRGDQPQHF
TRBD2	17	TRBV9	TRBJ2-3	once	TGTGCCAGCAGCCCTTCTCCGGGACTAGCGGGGGAAGATACGCAGTATTTT	CASSPSPGLAGEDTQYF
.	13	TRBV6-4	TRBJ1-1	.	TGTGCCAGCAGTGACCAGGGTGGCACTGAAGCTTTCTTT	CASSDQGGTEAFF
TRBD2	16	TRBV15	TRBJ2-5	.	TGTGCCACCAGGCCCGGTAGGCGGGGGGGCCTTGAGACCCAGTACTTC	CATRPGRRGGLETQYF
TRBD1	15	TRBV6-1	TRBJ1-4	.	TGTGCCAGCAGGGATCCGGGACAGGGGAACGAAAAACTGTTTTTT	CASRDPGQGNEKLFF
.	13	TRBV15	TRBJ1-5	once	TGTGCCACCAGCAGAGATCCCGATCAGCCCCAGCATTTT	CATSRDPDQPQHF
.	14	TRBV7-2	TRBJ1-2	.	TGTGCCAGCAGCTTAGCGGGGGGAAACTATGGCTACACCTTC	CASSLAGGNYGYTF
TRBD1	14	TRBV7-9	TRBJ2-7	.	TGTGCCAGCAGCCATGACAGGGAGTTCTACGAGCAGTACTTC	CASSHDREFYEQYF
.	14	TRBV9	TRBJ2-5	few	TGTGCCAGCAGCGTGACGGGACACGGAGAGACCCAGTACTTC	CASSVTGHGETQYF
.	15	TRBV4-1	TRBJ1-5	.	TGCGCCAGCAGCCAAGACCTCCGGAGCAATCAGCCCCAGCATTTT	CASSQDLRSNQPQHF
.	14	TRBV5-1	TRBJ2-7	.	TGCGCCAGCAGCCCGATTACAGGGACCTACGAGCAGTACTTC	CASSPITGTYEQYF
.	13	TRBV2	TRBJ1-1	.	TGTGCCAGCAGTGAAGGTCAGGCCTCTGAAGCTTTCTTT	CASSEGQASEAFF
TRBD2	16	TRBV6-5	TRBJ2-3	.	TGTGCCAGCAGTTACTCGACAGGCGGGGGGCCAGATACGCAGTATTTT	CASSYSTGGGPDTQYF
.	13	TRBV5-1	TRBJ1-4	.	TGCGCCAGCAGCTCGGCCCAGGGGGAAAAACTGTTTTTT	CASSSAQGEKLFF
TRBD1	15	TRBV10-3	TRBJ1-4	.	TGTGCCATCAGTGAGGCAGGACAGGGGGGTGAAAAACTGTTTTTT	CAISEAGQGGEKLFF
.	15	TRBV7-3	TRBJ2-5	.	TGTGCCAGCAGCCTAACCGGAGAGCTTAAAGAGACCCAGTACTTC	CASSLTGELKETQYF
TRBD2	14	TRBV19	TRBJ2-1	.	TGTGCCAGTAGAGGACTAGCGGGGGGGAATGAGCAGTTCTTC	CASRGLAGGNEQFF
.	15	TRBV21-1	TRBJ1-2	.	TGTGCCAGCAGCAACTCGGGACAGGCCGGCGGGGGCTACACCTTC	CASSNSGQAGGGYTF
TRBD1	13	TRBV6-6	TRBJ1-5	.	TGTGCCAGCAGGCTGACAGGGGGTCAGCCCCAGCATTTT	CASRLTGGQPQHF
.	14	TRBV9	TRBJ2-1	.	TGTGCCAGCAGCGTAGTAGGGGGTATCAATGAGCAGTTCTTC	CASSVVGGINEQFF
.	15	TRBV4-2	TRBJ2-2	once	TGTGCCAGCAGCCAGGCCCAACAGGGGCGGGAGGAGCTGTTTTTT	CASSQAQQGREELFF
.	13	TRBV30	TRBJ1-2	.	TGTGCCTGGAGCCCCCCGTTTTTATATGGCTACACCTTC	CAWSPPFLYGYTF
.	14	TRBV10-3	TRBJ1-2	.	TGTGCCATCAGTGAGGGTGGGGGAGGTGATGGCTACACCTTC	CAISEGGGGDGYTF
.	13	TRBV5-1	TRBJ2-5	once	TGCGCCAGCAGCCAACAGGGGAGGGAGACCCAGTACTTC	CASSQQGRETQYF
.	15	TRBV6-5	TRBJ2-7	.	TGTGCCAGCAGTCAAACGGTGGGGGCCACCTACGAGCAGTACTTC	CASSQTVGATYEQYF
.	14	TRBV19	TRBJ2-2	.	TGTGCCAGTAGTATAGGAGGGTTTGCCGGGGAGCTGTTTTTT	CASSIGGFAGELFF
TRBD2	11	TRBV20-1	TRBJ2-3	.	TGCAGTGCTTGGACTAGCGGGACGCAGTATTTT	CSAWTSGTQYF
.	13	TRBV10-3	TRBJ1-1	.	TGTGCCATCAGAACAACCGAGAACACTGAAGCTTTCTTT	CAIRTTENTEAFF
TRBD1	16	TRBV5-1	TRBJ1-1	.	TGCGCCAGCAGCTCACTAGGGGGCGTTGGGAACACTGAAGCTTTCTTT	CASSSLGGVGNTEAFF
TRBD1	16	TRBV7-3	TRBJ1-3	.	TGTGCCAGCTGGGGGACAGACGGGAGCTCTGGAAACACCATATATTTT	CASWGTDGSSGNTIYF
.	14	TRBV5-8	TRBJ2-3	.	TGTGCCAGCAGCTTGGGTGGTCTCTCAGGGGCGCAGTATTTT	CASSLGGLSGAQYF
TRBD1	18	TRBV4-2	TRBJ2-2	.	TGTGCCAGCAGCCAAGATCTTAGAGGGACAGCGAACACCGGGGAGCTGTTTTTT	CASSQDLRGTANTGELFF
TRBD2	16	TRBV5-1	TRBJ2-1	.	TGCGCCAGCAGCTTGACGGCGGGGGGCGCTTACAATGAGCAGTTCTTC	CASSLTAGGAYNEQFF
TRBD1	15	TRBV18	TRBJ2-3	.	TGTGCCAGCTCACCACCTGGACAGGGCACAGATACGCAGTATTTT	CASSPPGQGTDTQYF
.	13	TRBV15	TRBJ1-5	.	TGTGCCACCAGCAGAACCCAGGGTCAGCCCCAGCATTTT	CATSRTQGQPQHF
.	13	TRBV19	TRBJ2-1	once	TGTGCCAGTAGCCTCTCTCAGGGGTTTAAGCAGTTCTTC	CASSLSQGFKQFF
.	13	TRBV5-5	TRBJ2-1	.	TGTGCCAGCAGCTTAGCCCACTACAATGAGCAGTTCTTC	CASSLAHYNEQFF
.	16	TRBV2	TRBJ1-6	.	TGTGCCAGCAGGGAGGACAGCCACTCCTATAATTCACCCCTCCACTTT	CASREDSHSYNSPLHF
TRBD1	14	TRBV30	TRBJ1-3	.	TGTGCCTGGGCTACAGGGGCGGTAGGAAACACCATATATTTT	CAWATGAVGNTIYF
.	13	TRBV7-2	TRBJ1-6	.	TGTGCCAGCAGCTCGAGGGCTTCTTCACCCCTCCACTTT	CASSSRASSPLHF